Following are 27 T cell receptor beta chains from one sample sequenced in a study of post-analysis software for immune sequencing data. Study-wide points: Compared with controls, patients had more of five or six TRBV segments, including TRBV5-6, TRBV5-1 and TRBV20-1.

Prepared libraries of TCR beta cDNA carried unique molecular identifiers. From the PCR reads, TCRdb called clonotypes with MiXCR, one entry per CDR3 protein. The sample consists of more than 350,000 distinct CDR3 sequences, approximately 37% of them appearing once. These TCRs are of unknown antigen specificity. The sample comprised blood. The receptors were sampled from a girl between 2 and 10 years old with multiple sclerosis.

The V and J genes are TRBV4-2 and TRBJ2-5; D is perhaps TRBD1 or TRBD2 (5 bases each). Trimming stripped 0 bases from V and 0 bases from J, with 11 bases between. Germline CDR1 reads LGHNA; CDR2 reads YNFKEQ. The CDR3 contains 16 residues. The chain's CDR3 is CASSQEAGTYQETQYF. Written as DNA, the CDR3 is TGTGCCAGCAGCCAAGAGGCAGGGACGTACCAAGAGACCCAGTACTTC.

V and J are TRBV15 and TRBJ1-2; 9 positions agree with TRBD1. V lost 5 bases and J lost 5; bases outside the gene matches: 6. The CDR3 is 14 residues long. The V gene's germline CDR1 is LNHNV and CDR2 YYDKDF (reference sequence). CDR3 amino acids: CATSGTGGRYGYTF. The CDR3 DNA reads as TGTGCCACCAGCGGTACAGGGGGCAGATATGGCTACACCTTC.

This sequence joins TRBV18 and TRBJ2-5, with 8 bases that match TRBD2. With V trimmed by 1 base and J by 5 bases, 3 bases remained unmatched. The CDR3 consists of 14 residues. Germline V lookup: CDR1 KGHSH, CDR2 LQKENI. CDR3 in amino acids: CASSPRRTSETQYF. CDR3 nucleotide sequence: TGTGCCAGCTCACCACGTCGGACTAGCGAGACCCAGTACTTC.

The genes are TRBV6-5 and TRBJ2-1; 9 bases align to TRBD1. After removal of 5 bases from V and 9 bases from J, the junction contained 11 bases not matched to a gene. The CDR3 sequence is 15 residues long. Germline CDR1 MNHEY, CDR2 SVGAGI. The CDR3 sequence: CASSQPGTGRIEQFF. DNA of the CDR3: TGTGCCAGCAGTCAACCCGGGACAGGGCGAATTGAGCAGTTCTTC.

The chain combines TRBV11-2 with TRBJ2-4, with 11 positions matching TRBD2. Germline V CDR1 and CDR2: SGHAT, FQNNGV. V lost 5 bases to trimming and J lost 6 bases; unmatched junction nucleotides: 3. The CDR3 runs to 14 residues. The CDR3 region is CASSGTSGRNIQYF. The CDR3 nucleotides read TGTGCCAGCAGCGGTACTAGCGGGAGAAACATTCAGTACTTC.

This clonotype was counted a few times. This rearrangement joins TRBV3-1 to TRBJ2-1; D remains unclear. The CDR3 spans 15 residues. Trimming stripped 6 bases from V and 0 bases from J, with 12 bases between. Per germline, CDR1 LGHDT and CDR2 YNNKEL (reference sequence). CDR3 in DNA: TGTGCCAGCAGTCGACTTCGGAGCTCCTACAATGAGCAGTTCTTC. As protein: CASSRLRSSYNEQFF.

The V and J genes are TRBV29-1 and TRBJ1-2, with 9 bases lining up with TRBD1. This CDR3 spans 12 amino acids. The germline CDR1 and CDR2 sequences are SQVTM and ANQGSEA. Trimming at V came to 4 bases and at J to 7 bases, leaving 4 bases not matched to a gene. The CDR3 loop reads CSVGQGVIGYTF. The CDR3 nucleotides read TGCAGCGTTGGACAGGGGGTGATTGGCTACACCTTC.

This chain joins TRBV12-3 or TRBV12-4 and TRBJ2-7; TRBD1 might be the D (5 bases). This CDR3 comprises 12 residues. Trimming pared 2 bases from V and 7 bases from J, leaving 9 bases between. CDR3 residues: CASSLTTDEQYF. The CDR3 coding sequence is TGTGCCAGCAGTTTAACGACAGATGAGCAGTACTTC.

The genes are TRBV6-1 and TRBJ1-2, with TRBD1 matching 10 bases. The germline V gene has CDR1 MNHNS and CDR2 SASEGT. The V segment lost 6 bases and the J segment 2 bases; nucleotides outside the gene matches: 3. The CDR3 length is 14 residues. Here the CDR3 reads CASRTDRGNYGYTF. DNA of the CDR3: TGTGCCAGCAGAACGGACAGGGGGAACTATGGCTACACCTTC.

V and J are TRBV5-1 and TRBJ2-1; D ambiguous. Germline CDR1 SGHRS, CDR2 YFSETQ. V was pared by 0 bases and J by 3 bases, with 10 bases between. CDR3 size: 15 residues. The DNA of the CDR3 is TGCGCCAGCAGCTTGGAGATGTGGGGCTACAATGAGCAGTTCTTC. Amino acids: CASSLEMWGYNEQFF.

This clonotype was picked up a small number of times. The genes are TRBV29-1 and TRBJ2-3; no definite D call. The germline V gene has CDR1 SQVTM and CDR2 ANQGSEA. The CDR3 runs 11 residues. The V and J ends lost 3 bases and 6 bases respectively, with 7 bases between them. CDR3: CSVDPRDTQYF. CDR3 coding DNA: TGCAGCGTTGACCCCAGGGATACGCAGTATTTT.

This clonotype was observed once. The V gene is TRBV18, the J gene TRBJ1-1; D is unclear. The CDR3 loop spans 21 amino acids. V was shortened by 6 bases and J by 0 bases, with 32 bases between the two germline ends. The germline CDR1 and CDR2 sequences are KGHSH and LQKENI. The CDR3 loop is CASSLVVVAAPLLSMNTEAFF. CDR3 nucleotide sequence: TGTGCCAGCTCTCTCGTGGTCGTCGCTGCGCCCCTTCTAAGTATGAACACTGAAGCTTTCTTT.

The V gene is TRBV19, the J gene TRBJ1-2; no clear D gene. Germline V gene sequence: CDR1 LNHDA, CDR2 SQIVND (reference sequence). V lost 0 bases to trimming and J lost 7 bases, with 15 bases between them. The CDR3 has 15 residues. The CDR3: CASSIDPVLTGGYTF. The CDR3 DNA sequence: TGTGCCAGTAGTATAGATCCGGTTCTAACGGGTGGCTACACCTTC. The complete variable domain, with remaining parts taken from reference TRBV19 and TRBJ1-2, reads DGGITQSPKYLFRKEGQNVTLSCEQNLNHDAMYWYRQDPGQGLRLIYYSQIVNDFQKGDIAEGYSVSREKKESFPLTVTSAQKNPTAFYLCASSIDPVLTGGYTFGSGTRLTVV.

This sequence joins TRBV7-3 and TRBJ2-3, with D unresolved. This CDR3 comprises 12 residues. V lost 5 bases, J lost 8 bases, and 11 bases lay in between. Germline CDR1 is SGHTA and CDR2 is FQGTGA. The CDR3 loop is CASSHDGGTQYF. CDR3 DNA: TGTGCCAGCAGCCATGATGGCGGTACGCAGTATTTT.

The chain employs TRBV9 and TRBJ2-1; D not certain. Trimming took 3 bases from V and 5 from J, leaving 6 bases between them. The germline CDR1 and CDR2 sequences are SGDLS and YYNGEE. This CDR3 is 12 amino acids long. CDR3 nucleotides: TGTGCCAGCAGCGCCTCGGACAATGAGCAGTTCTTC. Translation: CASSASDNEQFF.

The sample holds a few counts of this clonotype. The J gene is TRBJ1-6, the V gene TRBV4-1; D unclear. The CDR3 spans 16 residues. Germline CDR1 and CDR2: MGHRA and YSYEKL. V shed 3 bases and J shed 9 bases, with 18 bases lying between them. The DNA of the CDR3 is TGCGCCAGCAGCCAGTTAGACCACCAGATGAGTTCACCCCTCCACTTT. Encoded protein: CASSQLDHQMSSPLHF.

A few counts support this clonotype. The chain couples TRBV27 to TRBJ2-5, with D possibly being TRBD2 (5 bases). There are 15 residues in the CDR3. Germline V gives CDR1 MNHEY, CDR2 SMNVEV (reference sequence). The V end was cut by 2 bases, the J end by 4 bases, with 14 bases between. The CDR3 region is CASSLVGEMLETQYF. The CDR3 DNA follows: TGTGCCAGCAGTTTAGTCGGGGAAATGTTAGAGACCCAGTACTTC.

This chain joins TRBV6-8 and TRBJ2-1; 8 bases agree with TRBD2. Trimming cost V 4 bases and J 5 bases; bases outside gene matches: 7. The length of the CDR3 is 15 residues. CDR1 MNHGY and CDR2 SAAAGT come from the germline V gene. The CDR3 DNA reads TGTGCCAGCAGTTCCCCGCGGGAGGCCGACAATGAGCAGTTCTTC. Its translation: CASSSPREADNEQFF.

This clonotype was picked up a small number of times. In DNA, the CDR3 is TGCAGCGTTCTGGAGCCCCCGGTCGGGGAGACCCAGTACTTC. Encoded protein: CSVLEPPVGETQYF. V usage is TRBV29-1 and J usage is TRBJ2-5; D is unresolved. Germline V CDR1 and CDR2: SQVTM, ANQGSEA. With 5 bases removed from V and 5 bases from J, the gap between germline ends came to 18 bases. The CDR3 has 14 amino acids.

The chain combines TRBV9 with TRBJ2-7; D gene uncertain. CDR1 and CDR2 from the germline V gene are SGDLS and YYNGEE. V lost 0 bases and J lost 0, with 10 bases in between. The CDR3 length is 15 residues. The DNA for the CDR3 is TGTGCCAGCAGCGTAGGAGTCTCCTACTCCTACGAGCAGTACTTC. Amino acid sequence: CASSVGVSYSYEQYF.

The chain is built from TRBV6-6 and TRBJ2-2; no clear D gene. Trimming took off 2 bases at V and 7 bases at J, with 8 bases between the two ends. The CDR3 length is 13 residues. Germline CDR1 MNHNY, CDR2 SVGAGI (reference sequence). The CDR3 region has the DNA TGTGCCAGCAGTTACATTTTCGGCGGGGAGCTGTTTTTT. Translated: CASSYIFGGELFF.

The V gene is TRBV12-3 or TRBV12-4, the J gene TRBJ1-2; a possible D gene is TRBD1 (5 bases). V lost 3 bases and J lost 3, with 26 bases in between. The CDR3 loop spans 19 amino acids. The CDR3 sequence is CASSFTPGTSGQGDYGYTF. The CDR3 bases are TGTGCCAGCAGTTTCACACCGGGGACTTCAGGGCAGGGCGACTATGGCTACACCTTC.

This sequence joins TRBV5-1 and TRBJ1-1; 7 positions match TRBD1. CDR1 is SGHRS and CDR2 is YFSETQ in the germline V gene. The CDR3 has 15 residues. J was trimmed by 2 bases and V by 4 bases; bases with no gene match: 8. CDR3 region: CASSRVGTANTEAFF. CDR3 sequence (DNA): TGCGCCAGCAGCCGGGTAGGGACAGCCAACACTGAAGCTTTCTTT.

This chain joins TRBV6-6 and TRBJ2-5; D perhaps matches TRBD2 (5 bases). CDR1 and CDR2 from the germline V gene are MNHNY and SVGAGI (reference sequence). The CDR3 has 14 residues. V was pared by 2 bases and J by 3 bases, with 10 bases between. CDR3 protein: CASSYLSGKETQYF. CDR3 bases: TGTGCCAGCAGTTACCTTTCCGGGAAAGAGACCCAGTACTTC.

The chain links TRBV7-3 to TRBJ2-7; a possible D gene is TRBD1 (6 bases). Trimming cost V 1 base and J 5 bases, with 9 bases left between them. The CDR3 totals 13 residues. CDR1 is SGHTA, CDR2 FQGTGA, per germline. DNA of the CDR3: TGTGCCAGCAGCTTAATATCAGGGGACGAGCAGTACTTC. Amino acid sequence: CASSLISGDEQYF.

This clonotype has just one count. The chain joins TRBV6-6 to TRBJ1-4; D not certain. Germline-derived CDR1 and CDR2 are MNHNY and SVGAGI (reference sequence). There are 14 residues in the CDR3. V gave up 7 bases and J gave up 5 bases, with 14 bases separating them. The CDR3 sequence is CASTTNRANEKLFF. CDR3 DNA: TGTGCCAGCACTACTAACCGGGCGAATGAAAAACTGTTTTTT.

This clonotype was observed a handful of times. V gene TRBV20-1 combines with J gene TRBJ1-1; D gene unclear. The CDR3 loop spans 13 amino acids. In germline, CDR1 is DFQATT, CDR2 SNEGSKA (reference sequence). Trimming left V 4 bases short and J 1 base short, with 10 bases between. The CDR3 DNA is TGCAGTGCTACCGGGTCCGAGAACACTGAAGCTTTCTTT. The encoded protein is CSATGSENTEAFF.